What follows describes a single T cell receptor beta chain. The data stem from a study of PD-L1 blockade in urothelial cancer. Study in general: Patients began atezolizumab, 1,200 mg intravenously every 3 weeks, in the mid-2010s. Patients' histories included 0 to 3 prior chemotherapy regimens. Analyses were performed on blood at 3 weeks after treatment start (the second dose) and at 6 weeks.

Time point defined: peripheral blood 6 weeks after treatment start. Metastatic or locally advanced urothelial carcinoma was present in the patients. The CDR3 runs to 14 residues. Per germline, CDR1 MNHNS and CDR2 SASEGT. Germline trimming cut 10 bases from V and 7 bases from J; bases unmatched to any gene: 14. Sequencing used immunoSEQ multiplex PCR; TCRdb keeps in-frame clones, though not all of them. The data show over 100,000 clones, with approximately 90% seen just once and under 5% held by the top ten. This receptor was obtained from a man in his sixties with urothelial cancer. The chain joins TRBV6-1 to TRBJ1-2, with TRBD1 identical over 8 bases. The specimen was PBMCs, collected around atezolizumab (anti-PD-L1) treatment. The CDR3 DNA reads TGTGCCACACTAAAGACAGGGGAGAGGTTTGGCTACACCTTC. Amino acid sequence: CATLKTGERFGYTF.